This T cell receptor (beta chain) derives from a study of blood T cell repertoires in COVID-19. Study processing details: Amplification of reference gene primers was used by the study to estimate nucleated cell counts. Assay: immunoSEQ multiplex PCR; the TCRdb copy retains only in-frame clones and omits some. V and J calls plus clone size are reproduced from that table; the DNA served to infer D and trimming. The sample includes 300,000 or so clones, roughly nine tenths of them seen just once. This CDR3 contains 19 residues. V shed 0 bases and J shed 0 bases, with 21 bases lying between them. Germline assignment: CDR1 GTSNPN and CDR2 SVGIG (reference sequence). Participants' reported clinical history set cohort assignment.

The sample comprised PBMCs or T cells enriched from blood (not recorded which). This chain joins TRBV30 and TRBJ1-3; TRBD1 is a possible D gene (5 bases). The TCR was taken from a man aged 60-69 years who had recovered from COVID-19. The CDR3: CAWSVLGLVNRGSGNTIYF. The DNA for the CDR3 is TGTGCCTGGAGTGTACTGGGACTCGTCAATCGGGGCTCTGGAAACACCATATATTTT.